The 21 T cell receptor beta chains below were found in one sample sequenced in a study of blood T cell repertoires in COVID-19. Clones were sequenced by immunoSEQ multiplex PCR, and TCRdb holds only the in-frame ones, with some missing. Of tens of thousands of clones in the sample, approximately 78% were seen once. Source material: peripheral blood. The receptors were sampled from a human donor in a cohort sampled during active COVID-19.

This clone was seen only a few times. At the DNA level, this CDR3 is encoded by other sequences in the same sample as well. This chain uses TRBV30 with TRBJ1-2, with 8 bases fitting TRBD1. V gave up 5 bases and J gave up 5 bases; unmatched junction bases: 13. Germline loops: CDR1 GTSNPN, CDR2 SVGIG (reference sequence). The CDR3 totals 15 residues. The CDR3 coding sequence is TGTGCCTGGGGGGCCCCCGGACAGGGAATATATGGCTACACCTTC. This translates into CAWGAPGQGIYGYTF.

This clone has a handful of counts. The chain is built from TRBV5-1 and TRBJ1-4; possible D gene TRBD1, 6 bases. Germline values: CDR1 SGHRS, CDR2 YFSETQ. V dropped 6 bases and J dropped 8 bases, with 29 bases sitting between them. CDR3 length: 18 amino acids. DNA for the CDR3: TGCGCCAGCACCCCGGCCGAGACAGGACCGACGGGAAAAGAAAAACTGTTTTTT. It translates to CASTPAETGPTGKEKLFF.

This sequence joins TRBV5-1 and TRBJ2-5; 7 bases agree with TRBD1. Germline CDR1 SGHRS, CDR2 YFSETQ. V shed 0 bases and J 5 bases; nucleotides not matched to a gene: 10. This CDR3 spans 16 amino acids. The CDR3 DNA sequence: TGCGCCAGCAGCTTGGGTACAGGGGCGCTATCGGAGACCCAGTACTTC. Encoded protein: CASSLGTGALSETQYF.

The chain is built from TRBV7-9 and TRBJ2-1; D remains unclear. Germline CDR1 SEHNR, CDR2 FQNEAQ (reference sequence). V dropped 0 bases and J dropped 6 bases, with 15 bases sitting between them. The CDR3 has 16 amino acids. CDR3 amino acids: CASSLARGSRPNEQFF. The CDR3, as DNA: TGTGCCAGCAGCTTAGCGCGAGGAAGCCGTCCCAATGAGCAGTTCTTC.

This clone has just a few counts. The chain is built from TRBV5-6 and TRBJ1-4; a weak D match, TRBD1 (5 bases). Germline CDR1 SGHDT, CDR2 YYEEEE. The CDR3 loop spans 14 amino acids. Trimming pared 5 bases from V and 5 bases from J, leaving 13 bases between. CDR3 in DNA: TGTGCCAGCAGTCTCAGGGTGGGAAATGAAAAACTGTTTTTT. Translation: CASSLRVGNEKLFF.

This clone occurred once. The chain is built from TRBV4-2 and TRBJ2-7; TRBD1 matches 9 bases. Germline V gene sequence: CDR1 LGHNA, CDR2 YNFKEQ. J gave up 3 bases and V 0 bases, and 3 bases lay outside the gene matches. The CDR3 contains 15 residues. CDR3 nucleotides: TGTGCCAGCAGCCAAGATGCGACAGGGGGCTACGAGCAGTACTTC. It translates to CASSQDATGGYEQYF.

The DNA of the CDR3 is TGTGCCAGCTCACCGGGACAGCCAAACATCTATGGCTACACCTTC. Its protein product is CASSPGQPNIYGYTF. The rearrangement links TRBV18 to TRBJ1-2, with TRBD1 identical over 7 bases. Trimming at V came to 3 bases and at J to 4 bases, leaving 8 bases not matched to a gene. The CDR3 covers 15 residues. Looked up from germline, CDR1 is KGHSH and CDR2 is LQKENI. Full variable domain (remainder filled in from reference TRBV18 and TRBJ1-2): NAGVMQNPRHLVRRRGQEARLRCSPMKGHSHVYWYRQLPEEGLKFMVYLQKENIIDESGMPKERFSAEFPKEGPSILRIQQVVRGDSAAYFCASSPGQPNIYGYTFGSGTRLTVV.

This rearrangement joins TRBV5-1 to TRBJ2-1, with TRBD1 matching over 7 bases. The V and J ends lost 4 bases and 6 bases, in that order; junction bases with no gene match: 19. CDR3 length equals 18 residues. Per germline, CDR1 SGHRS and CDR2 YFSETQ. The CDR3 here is CASSPGQVNTLVGNEQFF. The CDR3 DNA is TGCGCCAGCAGCCCTGGACAGGTTAACACTTTGGTTGGCAATGAGCAGTTCTTC.

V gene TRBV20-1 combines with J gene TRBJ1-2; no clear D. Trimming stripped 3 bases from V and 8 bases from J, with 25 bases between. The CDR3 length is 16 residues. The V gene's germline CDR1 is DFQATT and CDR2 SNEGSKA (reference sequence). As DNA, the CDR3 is TGCAGTGCTAGTTCGAGGTCCCCCAGCATACCTGTGGGCTACACCTTC. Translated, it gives CSASSRSPSIPVGYTF.

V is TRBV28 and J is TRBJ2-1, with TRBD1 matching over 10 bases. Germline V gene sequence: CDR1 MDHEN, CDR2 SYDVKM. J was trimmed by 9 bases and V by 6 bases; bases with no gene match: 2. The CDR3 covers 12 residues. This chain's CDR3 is CASRWTGGEQFF. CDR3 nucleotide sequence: TGTGCCAGCAGGTGGACAGGGGGTGAGCAGTTCTTC.

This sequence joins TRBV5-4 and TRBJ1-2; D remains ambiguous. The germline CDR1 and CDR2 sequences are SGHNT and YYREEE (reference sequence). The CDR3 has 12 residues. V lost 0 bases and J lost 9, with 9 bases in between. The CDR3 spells CASSLVGGSYTF. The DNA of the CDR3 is TGTGCCAGCAGCTTGGTAGGAGGGAGCTACACCTTC.

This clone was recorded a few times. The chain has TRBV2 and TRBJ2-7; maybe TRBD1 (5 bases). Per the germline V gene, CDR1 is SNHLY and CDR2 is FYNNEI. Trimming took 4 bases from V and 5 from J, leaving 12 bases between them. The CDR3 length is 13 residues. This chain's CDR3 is CASSGRQGDEQYF. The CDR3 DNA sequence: TGTGCCAGCAGTGGAAGGCAGGGCGACGAGCAGTACTTC.

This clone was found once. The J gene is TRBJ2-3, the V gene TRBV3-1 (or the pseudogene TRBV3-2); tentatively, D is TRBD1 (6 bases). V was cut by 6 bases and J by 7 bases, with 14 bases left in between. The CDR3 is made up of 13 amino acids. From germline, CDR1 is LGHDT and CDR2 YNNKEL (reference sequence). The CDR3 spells CASRPKGDNTQYF. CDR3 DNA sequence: TGTGCCAGCAGACCCAAGGGGGACAATACGCAGTATTTT.

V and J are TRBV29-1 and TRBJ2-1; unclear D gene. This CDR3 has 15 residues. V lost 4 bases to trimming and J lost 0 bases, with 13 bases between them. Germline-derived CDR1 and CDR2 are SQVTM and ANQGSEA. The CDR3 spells CSVVGHHSSYNEQFF. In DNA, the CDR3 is TGCAGCGTTGTGGGCCATCACAGCTCCTACAATGAGCAGTTCTTC.

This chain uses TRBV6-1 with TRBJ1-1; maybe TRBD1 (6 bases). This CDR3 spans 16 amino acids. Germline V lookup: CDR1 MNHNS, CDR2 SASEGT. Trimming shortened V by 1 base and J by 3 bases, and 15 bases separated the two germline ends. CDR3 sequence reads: CASSEVGGLTDTEAFF. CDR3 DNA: TGTGCCAGCAGTGAAGTAGGGGGACTAACTGACACTGAAGCTTTCTTT.

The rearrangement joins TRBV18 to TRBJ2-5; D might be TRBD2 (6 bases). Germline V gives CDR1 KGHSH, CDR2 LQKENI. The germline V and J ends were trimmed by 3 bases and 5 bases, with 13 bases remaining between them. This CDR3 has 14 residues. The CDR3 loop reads CASSPVSGRETQYF. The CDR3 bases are TGTGCCAGCTCACCGGTTAGCGGACGGGAGACCCAGTACTTC.

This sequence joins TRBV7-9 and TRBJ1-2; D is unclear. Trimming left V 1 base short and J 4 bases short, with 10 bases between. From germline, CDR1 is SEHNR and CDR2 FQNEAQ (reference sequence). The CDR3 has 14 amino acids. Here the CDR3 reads CASSLVTVSYGYTF. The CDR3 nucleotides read TGTGCCAGCAGCTTAGTTACGGTTTCCTATGGCTACACCTTC.

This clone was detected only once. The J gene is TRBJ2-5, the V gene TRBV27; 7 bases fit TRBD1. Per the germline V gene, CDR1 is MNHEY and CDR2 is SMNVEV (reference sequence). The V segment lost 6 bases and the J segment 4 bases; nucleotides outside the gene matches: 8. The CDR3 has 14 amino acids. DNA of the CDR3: TGTGCCAGCAGCCCTGACAGGGTGGGAGAGACCCAGTACTTC. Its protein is CASSPDRVGETQYF.

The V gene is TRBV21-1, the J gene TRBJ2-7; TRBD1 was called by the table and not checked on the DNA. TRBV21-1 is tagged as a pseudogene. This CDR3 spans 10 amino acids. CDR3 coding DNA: TGTGCCAGACTTAACAGAGAGCAGTACTTC. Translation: CARLNREQYF.

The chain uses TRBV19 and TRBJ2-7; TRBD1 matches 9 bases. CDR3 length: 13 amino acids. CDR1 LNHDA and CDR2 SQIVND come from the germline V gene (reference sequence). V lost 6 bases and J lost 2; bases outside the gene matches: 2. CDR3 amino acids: CASSRTGAYEQYF. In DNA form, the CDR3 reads TGTGCCAGTAGCAGGACAGGGGCCTACGAGCAGTACTTC.

CDR3 DNA sequence: TGTGCCAGCAGCTTAGAAGATTACGGTTGGGCGGAGCAGTTCTTC. Translation gives CASSLEDYGWAEQFF. This chain joins TRBV7-9 and TRBJ2-1, with D hard to call. The germline CDR1 and CDR2 sequences are SEHNR and FQNEAQ (reference sequence). Deletions cut 1 base from V and 10 bases from J, with 17 bases between. The CDR3 is 15 residues long.